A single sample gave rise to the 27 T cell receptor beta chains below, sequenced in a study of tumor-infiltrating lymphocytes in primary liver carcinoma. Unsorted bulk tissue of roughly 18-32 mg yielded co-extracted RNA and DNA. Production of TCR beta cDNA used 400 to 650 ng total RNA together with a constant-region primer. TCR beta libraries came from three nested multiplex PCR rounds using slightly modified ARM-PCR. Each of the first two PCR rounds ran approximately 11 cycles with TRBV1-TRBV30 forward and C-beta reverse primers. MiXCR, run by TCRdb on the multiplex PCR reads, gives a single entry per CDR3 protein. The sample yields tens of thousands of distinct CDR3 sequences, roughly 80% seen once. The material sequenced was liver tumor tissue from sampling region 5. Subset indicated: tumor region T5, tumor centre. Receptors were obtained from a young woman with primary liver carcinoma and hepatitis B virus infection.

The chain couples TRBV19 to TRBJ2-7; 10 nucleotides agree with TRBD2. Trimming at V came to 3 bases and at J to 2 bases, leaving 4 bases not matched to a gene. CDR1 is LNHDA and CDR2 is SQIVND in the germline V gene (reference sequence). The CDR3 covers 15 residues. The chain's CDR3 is CASSIHTSGAYEQYF. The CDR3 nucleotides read TGTGCCAGTAGTATTCATACTAGCGGGGCCTACGAGCAGTACTTC.

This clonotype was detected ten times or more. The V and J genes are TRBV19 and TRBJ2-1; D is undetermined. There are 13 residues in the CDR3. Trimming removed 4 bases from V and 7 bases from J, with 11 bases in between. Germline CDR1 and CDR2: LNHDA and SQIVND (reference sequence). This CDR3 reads CASSNGRRNEQFF. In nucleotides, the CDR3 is TGTGCCAGTAGTAACGGCCGACGGAATGAGCAGTTCTTC.

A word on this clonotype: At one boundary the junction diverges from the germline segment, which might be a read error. The CDR3 DNA reads TGTGCCACCAGTGAGTCAATTTCTGGAAACACTATATATTTT. Translated: CATSESISGNTIYF. The V gene is TRBV10-3, the J gene TRBJ1-3; D is unresolved. CDR1 and CDR2 from the germline V gene are ENHRY and SYGVKD. This CDR3 contains 14 residues.

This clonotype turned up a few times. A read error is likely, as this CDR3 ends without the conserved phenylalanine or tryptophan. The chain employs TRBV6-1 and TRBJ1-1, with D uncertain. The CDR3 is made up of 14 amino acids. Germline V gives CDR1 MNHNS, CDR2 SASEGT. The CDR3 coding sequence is TGTGCAAGCAGTGAGTACTCCCCTTACACTGAAGCTTTCCTT. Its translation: CASSEYSPYTEAFL.

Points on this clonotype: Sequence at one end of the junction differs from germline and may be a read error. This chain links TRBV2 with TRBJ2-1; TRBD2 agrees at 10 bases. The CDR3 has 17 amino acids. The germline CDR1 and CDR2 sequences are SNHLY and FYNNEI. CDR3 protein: CASRDREGLAGVNEQFF. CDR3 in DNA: TGTGCCAGCAGGGATAGAGAGGGGCTAGCGGGAGTCAATGAGCAATTCTTC.

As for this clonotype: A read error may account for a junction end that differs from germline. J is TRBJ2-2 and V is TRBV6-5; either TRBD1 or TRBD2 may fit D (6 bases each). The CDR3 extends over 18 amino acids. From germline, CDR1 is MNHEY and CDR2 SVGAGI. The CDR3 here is CAISYSPGVGSDTGELFF. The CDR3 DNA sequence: TGTGCCATCAGTTACTCTCCAGGGGTCGGGAGCGACACCGGGGAGCTGTTTTTC.

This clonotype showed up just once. CDR3 region: CASSEVVAGNYEQYF. The DNA of the CDR3 is TGTGCCAGCAGTGAAGTGGTAGCGGGAAATTACGAGCAGTACTTC. The chain is built from TRBV6-1 and TRBJ2-7, with 8 bases matching TRBD2. Germline V gene data show CDR1 as MNHNS and CDR2 as SASEGT. The CDR3 is 15 amino acids. J gave up 4 bases and V 1 base, and 6 bases lay outside the gene matches.

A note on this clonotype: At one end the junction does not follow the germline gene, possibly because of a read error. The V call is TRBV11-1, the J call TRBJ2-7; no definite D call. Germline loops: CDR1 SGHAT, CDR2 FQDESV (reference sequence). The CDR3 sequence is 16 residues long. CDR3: CASSSGHRTSSYERYF. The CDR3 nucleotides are TGTGCCAGCAGCAGTGGGCATCGGACCAGCTCCTACGAGCGGTACTTC.

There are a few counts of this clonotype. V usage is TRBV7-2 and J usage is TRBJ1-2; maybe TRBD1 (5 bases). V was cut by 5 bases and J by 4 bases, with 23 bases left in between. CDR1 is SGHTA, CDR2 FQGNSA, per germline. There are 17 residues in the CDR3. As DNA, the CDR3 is TGTGCCAGCAGCCCTCGAGGAGGAGGGCCCGGGGGCTATGGCTACACCTTC. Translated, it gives CASSPRGGGPGGYGYTF.

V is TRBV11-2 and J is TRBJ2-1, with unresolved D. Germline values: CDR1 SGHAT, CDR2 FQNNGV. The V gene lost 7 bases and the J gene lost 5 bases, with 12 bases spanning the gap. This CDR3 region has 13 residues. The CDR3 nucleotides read TGTGCCAGCAACGGTTACGGTGACAATGAGCAGTTCTTC. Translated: CASNGYGDNEQFF.

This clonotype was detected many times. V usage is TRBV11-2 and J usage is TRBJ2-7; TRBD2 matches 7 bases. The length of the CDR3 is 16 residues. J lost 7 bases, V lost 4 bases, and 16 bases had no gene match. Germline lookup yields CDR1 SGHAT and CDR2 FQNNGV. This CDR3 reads CASSSFQGGSDSEQYF. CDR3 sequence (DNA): TGTGCCAGCAGCTCCTTTCAGGGAGGGAGTGATAGTGAGCAGTACTTC. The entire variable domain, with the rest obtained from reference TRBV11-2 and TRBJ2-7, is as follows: EAGVAQSPRYKIIEKRQSVAFWCNPISGHATLYWYQQILGQGPKLLIQFQNNGVVDDSQLPKDRFSAERLKGVDSTLKIQPAKLEDSAVYLCASSSFQGGSDSEQYFGPGTRLTVT.

The CDR3 region is CATSRDYRSSYNVHFF. The CDR3 DNA is TGTGCCACCAGCAGAGATTACAGGAGCTCCTACAATGTGCACTTCTTC. The chain joins TRBV15 to TRBJ2-1; D might be TRBD1 (5 bases). Trimming took 0 bases from V and 16 from J, leaving 25 bases between them. Germline assignment: CDR1 LNHNV and CDR2 YYDKDF (reference sequence). The CDR3 extends over 16 amino acids.

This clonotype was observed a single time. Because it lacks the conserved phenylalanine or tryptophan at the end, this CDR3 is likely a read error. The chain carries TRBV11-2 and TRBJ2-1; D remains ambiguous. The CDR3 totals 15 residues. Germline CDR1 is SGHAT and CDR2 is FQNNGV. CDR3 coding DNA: TGTGCCAGCAGCTTAGGGGGAAGTACCTACAAAGAGCAGTTCTCC. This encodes CASSLGGSTYKEQFS.

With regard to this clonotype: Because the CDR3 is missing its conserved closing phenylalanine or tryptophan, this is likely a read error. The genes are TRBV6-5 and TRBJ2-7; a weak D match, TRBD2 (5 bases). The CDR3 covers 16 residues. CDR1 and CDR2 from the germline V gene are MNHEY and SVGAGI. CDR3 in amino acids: CASRDSGSSPSYEQYL. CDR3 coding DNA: TGCGCCAGCCGAGATAGTGGGAGTTCCCCCTCCTACGAGCAGTACCTC.

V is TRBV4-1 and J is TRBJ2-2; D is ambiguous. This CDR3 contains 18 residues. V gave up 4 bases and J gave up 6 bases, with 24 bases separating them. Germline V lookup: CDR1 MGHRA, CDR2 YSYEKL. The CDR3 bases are TGCGCCAGCAGCCCAGATCGTGGTATTCAGCAGGATCCCGGGGAGCTGTTTTTT. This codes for CASSPDRGIQQDPGELFF.

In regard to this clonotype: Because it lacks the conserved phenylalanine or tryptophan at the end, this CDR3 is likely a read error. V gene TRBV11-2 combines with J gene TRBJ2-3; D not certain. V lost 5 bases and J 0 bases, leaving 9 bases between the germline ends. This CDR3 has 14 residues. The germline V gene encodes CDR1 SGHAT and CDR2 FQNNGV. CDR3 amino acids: CASSRAASTDTQYV. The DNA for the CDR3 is TGTGCCAGCAGCCGGGCGGCTAGCACAGATACGCAGTATGTT.

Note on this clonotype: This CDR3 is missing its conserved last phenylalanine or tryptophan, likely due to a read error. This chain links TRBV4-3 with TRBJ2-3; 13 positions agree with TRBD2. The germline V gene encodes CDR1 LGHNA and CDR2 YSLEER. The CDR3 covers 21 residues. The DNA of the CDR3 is TGTGCCAGTAGCCAAGACCCCTTAACTAGCGGGAGGGCGGTGACGACAGAAACGCAGTATTTA. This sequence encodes CASSQDPLTSGRAVTTETQYL.

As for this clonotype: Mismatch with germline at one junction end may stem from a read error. The CDR3 loop reads CASSYPGSQEAQYF. CDR3 DNA: TGCGCCAGCAGTTACCCGGGCTCCCAAGAGGCCCAGTACTTC. This chain links TRBV12-3 or TRBV12-4 with TRBJ2-5; D is ambiguous. This CDR3 has 14 amino acids.

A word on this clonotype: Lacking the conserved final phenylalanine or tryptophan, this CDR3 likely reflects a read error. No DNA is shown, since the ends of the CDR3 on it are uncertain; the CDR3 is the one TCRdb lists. CDR3 residues: CAIRPTATRDEHFL. This chain connects TRBV10-3 to TRBJ2-1; the table's D call, TRBD1, was not checked against the DNA. From its first to its last residue, the CDR3 has 14 amino acids. CDR1 and CDR2 from the germline V gene are ENHRY and SYGVKD.

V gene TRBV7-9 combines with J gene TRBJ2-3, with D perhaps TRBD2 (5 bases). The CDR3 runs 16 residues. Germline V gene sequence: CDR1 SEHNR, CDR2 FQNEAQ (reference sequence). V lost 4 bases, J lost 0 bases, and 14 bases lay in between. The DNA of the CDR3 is TGTGCCAGCAGCTCGGCACGAGGGTTTAGCACAGATACGCAGTATTTT. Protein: CASSSARGFSTDTQYF.

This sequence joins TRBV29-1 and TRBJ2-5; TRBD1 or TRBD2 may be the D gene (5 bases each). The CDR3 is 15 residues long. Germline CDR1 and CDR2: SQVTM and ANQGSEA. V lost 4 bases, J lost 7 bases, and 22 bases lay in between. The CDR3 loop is CSVGTRRGVRGTQYF. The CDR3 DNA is TGCAGCGTTGGAACCCGAAGGGGAGTGAGGGGGACCCAGTACTTC.

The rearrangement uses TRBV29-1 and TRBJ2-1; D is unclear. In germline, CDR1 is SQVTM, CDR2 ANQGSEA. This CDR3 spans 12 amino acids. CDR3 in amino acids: CCSLRDYNEQFF. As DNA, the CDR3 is TGCTGCTCTCTAAGGGACTACAATGAGCAGTTCTTC.

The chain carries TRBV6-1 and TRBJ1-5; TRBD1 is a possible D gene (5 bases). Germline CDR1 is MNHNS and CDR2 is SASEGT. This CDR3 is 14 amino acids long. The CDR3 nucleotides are TGTGCTAGTATGGACGGGGGACGCAATCAGCCCCAGCATTTT. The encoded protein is CASMDGGRNQPQHF.

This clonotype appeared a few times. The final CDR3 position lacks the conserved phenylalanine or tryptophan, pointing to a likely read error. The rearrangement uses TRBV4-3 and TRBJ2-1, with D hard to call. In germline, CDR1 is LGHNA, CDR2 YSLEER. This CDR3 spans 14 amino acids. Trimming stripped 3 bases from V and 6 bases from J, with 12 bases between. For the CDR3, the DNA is TGCGCCAGCAGCCACACGGAGTTGGTCAATGAGCAGTTCATT. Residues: CASSHTELVNEQFI.

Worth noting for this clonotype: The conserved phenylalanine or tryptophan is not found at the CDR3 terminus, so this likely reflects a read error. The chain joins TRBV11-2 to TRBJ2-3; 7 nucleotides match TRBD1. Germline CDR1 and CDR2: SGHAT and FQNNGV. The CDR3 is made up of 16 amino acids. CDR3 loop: CVNSRTRQGRGDTQYI. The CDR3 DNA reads TGTGTCAACAGCCGGACGCGACAGGGAAGGGGAGATACGCAGTATATT.

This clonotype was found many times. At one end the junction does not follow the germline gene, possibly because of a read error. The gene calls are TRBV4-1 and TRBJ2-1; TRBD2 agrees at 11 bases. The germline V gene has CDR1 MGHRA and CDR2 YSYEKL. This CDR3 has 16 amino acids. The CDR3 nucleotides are TGCACCAGCAGCCAATCCGGGACTAGCGGTGACAATGAGCAGTTCTTC. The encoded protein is CTSSQSGTSGDNEQFF.

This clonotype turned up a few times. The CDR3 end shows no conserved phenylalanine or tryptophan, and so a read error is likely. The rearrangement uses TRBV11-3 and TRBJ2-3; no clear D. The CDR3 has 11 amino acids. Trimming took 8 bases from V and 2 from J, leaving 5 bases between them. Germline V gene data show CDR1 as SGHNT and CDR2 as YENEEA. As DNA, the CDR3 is TGTGCCAGCCCCAACACAGATACGCAGTATTTG. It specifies CASPNTDTQYL.